The 15 T cell receptor beta chains below were found in one sample sequenced in a study of brain T cells in children with intractable seizures. Method: immunoSEQ multiplex PCR; TCRdb's copy keeps in-frame clones and lacks some. The table records 300,000 to 400,000 clones, roughly 92% of them present only once. Described time point: blood from clinic visit 5 months post-surgery; TSC patient then seizure free. The source was peripheral blood, collected 4 to 6 months after surgery. These receptors all stem from a boy in the first two years of life with tuberous sclerosis and intractable seizures.

The V and J genes are TRBV5-1 and TRBJ1-1; D may be TRBD1 (5 bases). CDR3 length: 14 amino acids. Trimming took 0 bases from V and 4 from J, leaving 10 bases between them. Per the germline V gene, CDR1 is SGHRS and CDR2 is YFSETQ. CDR3 sequence (DNA): TGCGCCAGCAGCTTGGGGTGGGGGGTCACTGAAGCTTTCTTT. Translation: CASSLGWGVTEAFF.

For the CDR3, the DNA is TGTGCCAGCTCACCCACCAGGGCCAACGAGCAGTACTTC. Translated: CASSPTRANEQYF. V gene TRBV18 combines with J gene TRBJ2-7, with D possibly being TRBD1 (5 bases). This CDR3 contains 13 residues. Trimming removed 3 bases from V and 5 bases from J, with 11 bases in between. CDR1 KGHSH and CDR2 LQKENI come from the germline V gene.

The genes are TRBV7-9 and TRBJ1-2; no clear D. Germline V gene sequence: CDR1 SEHNR, CDR2 FQNEAQ (reference sequence). The CDR3 contains 13 residues. V was clipped by 3 bases and J by 5 bases, with 10 bases between them. The CDR3 bases are TGTGCCAGCAGCTTTGGACTTATTTATGGCTACACCTTC. Its protein product is CASSFGLIYGYTF.

The chain employs TRBV7-2 and TRBJ2-5, with TRBD2 identical over 7 bases. The CDR3 is 12 residues long. Germline lookup yields CDR1 SGHTA and CDR2 FQGNSA. V lost 8 bases to trimming and J lost 3 bases; unmatched junction nucleotides: 3. CDR3 sequence reads: CASGGTKETQYF. The CDR3 bases are TGTGCCAGCGGGGGGACTAAAGAGACCCAGTACTTC.

This chain links TRBV7-9 with TRBJ2-3; D is ambiguous. CDR1 and CDR2 from the germline V gene are SEHNR and FQNEAQ (reference sequence). The length of the CDR3 is 13 residues. Trimming took off 6 bases at V and 2 bases at J, with 9 bases between the two ends. The CDR3 DNA is TGTGCCAGCAGATCAGGACCCACAGATACGCAGTATTTT. It translates to CASRSGPTDTQYF.

This clone has just one count. The chain uses TRBV14 and TRBJ1-2; D not certain. The CDR3 extends over 13 amino acids. Germline loops: CDR1 SGHDN, CDR2 FVKESK. Trimming stripped 1 base from V and 3 bases from J, with 6 bases between. This chain's CDR3 is CASSQVLYYGYTF. The CDR3 coding sequence is TGTGCCAGCAGCCAAGTACTCTACTATGGCTACACCTTC.

The chain joins TRBV30 to TRBJ1-2, with 8 nucleotides matching TRBD1. V lost 0 bases and J lost 4; bases outside the gene matches: 7. The CDR3 has 15 residues. The V gene's germline CDR1 is GTSNPN and CDR2 SVGIG (reference sequence). The CDR3 bases are TGTGCCTGGAGTGTCATGGACAGGGTTTCCTATGGCTACACCTTC. Translating gives CAWSVMDRVSYGYTF.

The chain has TRBV3-1 (or the pseudogene TRBV3-2) and TRBJ2-5, with D tentatively TRBD2 (5 bases). Germline V gene lookup returns CDR1 LGHDT and CDR2 YNNKEL (reference sequence). There are 15 residues in the CDR3. The V and J ends lost 0 bases and 1 base respectively, with 9 bases between them. The CDR3: CASSQDGLAQETQYF. CDR3 nucleotides: TGTGCCAGCAGCCAAGATGGGCTAGCCCAAGAGACCCAGTACTTC.

This CDR3 reads CASSITWTAPPEQYF. Written as DNA, the CDR3 is TGTGCCAGTAGTATCACTTGGACAGCACCCCCCGAGCAGTACTTC. V usage is TRBV19 and J usage is TRBJ2-7; weak D call: TRBD1 (6 bases). Trimming removed 3 bases from V and 6 bases from J, with 18 bases in between. Germline V gene sequence: CDR1 LNHDA, CDR2 SQIVND (reference sequence). The CDR3 length is 15 residues. Supplemented by reference TRBV19 and TRBJ2-7, the full variable domain reads DGGITQSPKYLFRKEGQNVTLSCEQNLNHDAMYWYRQDPGQGLRLIYYSQIVNDFQKGDIAEGYSVSREKKESFPLTVTSAQKNPTAFYLCASSITWTAPPEQYFGPGTRLTVT.

The rearrangement uses TRBV30 and TRBJ2-5; D perhaps matches TRBD2 (6 bases). Germline CDR1 and CDR2: GTSNPN and SVGIG (reference sequence). V was cut by 0 bases and J by 5 bases, with 16 bases left in between. This CDR3 is 15 amino acids long. The CDR3 DNA is TGTGCCTGGAGTGTGGGGTCGGCAGGAGGGGAGACCCAGTACTTC. Translated, it gives CAWSVGSAGGETQYF.

This clone showed up just once. V is TRBV20-1 and J is TRBJ1-4; 8 positions match TRBD1. Germline CDR1 and CDR2: DFQATT and SNEGSKA (reference sequence). Trimming took 3 bases from V and 0 from J; bases not matched to a gene: 3. The CDR3 contains 15 residues. This chain's CDR3 is CSASGTGTTNEKLFF. The CDR3 DNA sequence: TGCAGTGCTAGTGGGACAGGAACAACTAATGAAAAACTGTTTTTT.

J is TRBJ2-3 and V is TRBV7-9, with 10 bases fitting TRBD2. CDR1 is SEHNR and CDR2 is FQNEAQ in the germline V gene (reference sequence). V lost 10 bases and J lost 3; bases outside the gene matches: 16. The CDR3 spans 17 residues. This CDR3 reads CAIKGASGRRGTDTQYF. The CDR3 DNA follows: TGTGCCATCAAGGGGGCTAGCGGGAGACGGGGAACAGATACGCAGTATTTT. Looking up the rest from reference TRBV7-9 and TRBJ2-3 gives the full variable domain: DTGVSQNPRHKITKRGQNVTFRCDPISEHNRLYWYRQTLGQGPEFLTYFQNEAQLEKSRLLSDRFSAERPKGSFSTLEIQRTEQGDSAMYLCAIKGASGRRGTDTQYFGPGTRLTVL.

The chain couples TRBV19 to TRBJ1-2; D uncertain. Germline V CDR1 and CDR2: LNHDA, SQIVND (reference sequence). The CDR3 is 14 amino acids. V was shortened by 5 bases and J by 1 base, with 11 bases between the two germline ends. As DNA, the CDR3 is TGTGCCAGTAGTGCCCAGACAATTAACTATGGCTACACCTTC. This sequence encodes CASSAQTINYGYTF. Combining the CDR3 with reference TRBV19 and TRBJ1-2 gives the whole variable domain DGGITQSPKYLFRKEGQNVTLSCEQNLNHDAMYWYRQDPGQGLRLIYYSQIVNDFQKGDIAEGYSVSREKKESFPLTVTSAQKNPTAFYLCASSAQTINYGYTFGSGTRLTVV.

The chain carries TRBV27 and TRBJ1-4; D is ambiguous. Germline V lookup: CDR1 MNHEY, CDR2 SMNVEV (reference sequence). Trimming took 3 bases from V and 5 from J, leaving 10 bases between them. This CDR3 is built from 14 residues. CDR3 coding DNA: TGTGCCAGCAGTTTTAGCAGCCCCAATGAAAAACTGTTTTTT. Translated: CASSFSSPNEKLFF.

The CDR3 DNA is TGTGCCAGCAGCTTAGTATGGTTTGTGGAGACCCAGTACTTC. This sequence encodes CASSLVWFVETQYF. The chain has TRBV11-2 and TRBJ2-5; D uncertain. V dropped 1 base and J dropped 5 bases, with 11 bases sitting between them. The CDR3 loop spans 14 amino acids. From germline, CDR1 is SGHAT and CDR2 FQNNGV.